A single sample is the source of the 12 T cell receptor beta chains below, sequenced in a study of blood T cell repertoires in COVID-19. Produced via immunoSEQ multiplex PCR; TCRdb's table is partial and in-frame only. The repertoire holds hundreds of thousands of clones, with about 91% as singletons. The specimen was peripheral blood. Source of these receptors: a woman in her 30s with COVID-19, enrolled during active disease.

The chain joins TRBV7-9 to TRBJ2-7; 7 bases line up with TRBD2. The CDR3 loop spans 14 amino acids. Trimming removed 5 bases from V and 5 bases from J; junction bases left unmatched: 9. Germline-derived CDR1 and CDR2 are SEHNR and FQNEAQ (reference sequence). CDR3 in DNA: TGTGCCAGCAGCACACGAGCGGGGACGAACGAGCAGTACTTC. Translation gives CASSTRAGTNEQYF.

This chain joins TRBV5-1 and TRBJ1-1; maybe TRBD1 (5 bases). The V end was cut by 5 bases, the J end by 2 bases, with 13 bases between. Germline loops: CDR1 SGHRS, CDR2 YFSETQ. The CDR3 length is 14 residues. The CDR3, as DNA: TGCGCCAGCAGATGGGAGGGGTATAACACTGAAGCTTTCTTT. Its protein is CASRWEGYNTEAFF. The complete variable domain, with remaining parts taken from reference TRBV5-1 and TRBJ1-1, reads KAGVTQTPRYLIKTRGQQVTLSCSPISGHRSVSWYQQTPGQGLQFLFEYFSETQRNKGNFPGRFSGRQFSNSRSEMNVSTLELGDSALYLCASRWEGYNTEAFFGQGTRLTVV.

The V and J genes are TRBV5-1 and TRBJ1-2; TRBD1 matches 8 bases. This CDR3 has 14 amino acids. Germline V lookup: CDR1 SGHRS, CDR2 YFSETQ. V was clipped by 5 bases and J by 4 bases; unmatched bases: 7. In DNA form, the CDR3 reads TGCGCCAGCAGGGAACAGGGGGACGGCTATGGCTACACCTTC. Its translation: CASREQGDGYGYTF.

The chain carries TRBV11-2 and TRBJ1-1; no clear D. The CDR3 contains 13 residues. Germline lookup yields CDR1 SGHAT and CDR2 FQNNGV. V dropped 5 bases and J dropped 1 base, with 8 bases sitting between them. CDR3 loop: CASSAVGNTEAFF. Written as DNA, the CDR3 is TGTGCCAGCAGCGCGGTGGGGAACACTGAAGCTTTCTTT. Full variable domain (remainder filled in from reference TRBV11-2 and TRBJ1-1): EAGVAQSPRYKIIEKRQSVAFWCNPISGHATLYWYQQILGQGPKLLIQFQNNGVVDDSQLPKDRFSAERLKGVDSTLKIQPAKLEDSAVYLCASSAVGNTEAFFGQGTRLTVV.

V is TRBV5-5 and J is TRBJ1-1, with D possibly matching TRBD1 (6 bases). V lost 3 bases and J 7 bases, leaving 13 bases between the germline ends. CDR3 size: 13 residues. Germline CDR1 reads SGHKS; CDR2 reads YYEKEE (reference sequence). The CDR3 loop is CASSSPGVDEAFF. CDR3 DNA sequence: TGTGCCAGCAGCTCCCCAGGGGTGGATGAAGCTTTCTTT.

V and J are TRBV7-8 and TRBJ2-1; 10 bases align to TRBD2. Losses at the gene ends were 4 bases for V and 0 bases for J; bases not matched to a gene: 15. The CDR3 is made up of 20 amino acids. Germline V lookup: CDR1 SGHVS, CDR2 FQNEAQ. DNA for the CDR3: TGTGCCAGCAGCTCCTCTCCTTTGACTAGCGGGTTAAGCTCCTACAATGAGCAGTTCTTC. Translation gives CASSSSPLTSGLSSYNEQFF.

CDR3 sequence reads: CAWSVQDTGELFF. The DNA for the CDR3 is TGTGCCTGGAGTGTACAAGACACCGGGGAGCTGTTTTTT. V gene TRBV30 combines with J gene TRBJ2-2; D gene unclear. The V and J ends lost 0 bases and 3 bases respectively, with 5 bases between them. In germline, CDR1 is GTSNPN, CDR2 SVGIG (reference sequence). The CDR3 is 13 residues long.

In this sample, this clone turned up a few times. This chain connects TRBV7-6 to TRBJ2-1; 15 bases map to TRBD2. Germline V gene sequence: CDR1 SGHVS, CDR2 FNYEAQ. The CDR3 totals 16 residues. Unmatched junction bases numbered 5, after V lost 4 bases and J lost 7 bases. The CDR3 region has the DNA TGTGCCAGCAGCTCGGGACTAGCGGGAGGAGGTAATGAGCAGTTCTTC. Protein: CASSSGLAGGGNEQFF.

The chain employs TRBV5-1 and TRBJ2-1; the match to TRBD2 covers 10 bases. Germline CDR1 SGHRS, CDR2 YFSETQ. Unmatched junction bases numbered 9, after V lost 0 bases and J lost 15 bases. The CDR3 totals 14 residues. The DNA of the CDR3 is TGCGCCAGCAGCTTGGGATTAGCGGGAGGACCCCCGTTCTTC. Translating it yields CASSLGLAGGPPFF.

Only one count was recorded for this clone. The rearrangement uses TRBV28 and TRBJ1-4; TRBD1 agrees at 11 bases. CDR3 length: 16 amino acids. Germline V gene data show CDR1 as MDHEN and CDR2 as SYDVKM. With 3 bases clipped from V and 7 bases from J, the junction kept 7 bases outside the gene matches. CDR3 protein: CASSLPRTGGSEKLFF. The CDR3, as DNA: TGTGCCAGCAGTTTGCCACGGACAGGGGGCAGTGAAAAACTGTTTTTT.

The CDR3 loop is CASSPEQVVSYEQYV. The CDR3 DNA follows: TGCGCCAGCAGTCCCGAACAGGTTGTTAGTTACGAGCAGTACGTC. The rearrangement uses TRBV23-1 and TRBJ2-7; possible D gene TRBD1, 5 bases. TRBV23-1 is noted as an ORF with a role that remains uncertain. CDR3 length equals 15 residues. Between the trimmed V and J ends, which lost 4 bases and 4 bases, there was a span of 17 bases.

V usage is TRBV15 and J usage is TRBJ2-3; 8 nucleotides line up with TRBD2. The CDR3 spans 20 residues. The J segment lost 0 bases and the V segment lost 5 bases, leaving 19 bases of the junction unmatched. Germline CDR1 and CDR2: LNHNV and YYDKDF (reference sequence). CDR3 protein: CATSPPKSGGILFSTDTQYF. The CDR3 bases are TGTGCCACCAGCCCCCCCAAAAGCGGGGGAATCCTTTTTAGCACAGATACGCAGTATTTT. The entire variable domain, with the rest obtained from reference TRBV15 and TRBJ2-3, is as follows: DAMVIQNPRYQVTQFGKPVTLSCSQTLNHNVMYWYQQKSSQAPKLLFHYYDKDFNNEADTPDNFQSRRPNTSFCFLDIRSPGLGDTAMYLCATSPPKSGGILFSTDTQYFGPGTRLTVL.